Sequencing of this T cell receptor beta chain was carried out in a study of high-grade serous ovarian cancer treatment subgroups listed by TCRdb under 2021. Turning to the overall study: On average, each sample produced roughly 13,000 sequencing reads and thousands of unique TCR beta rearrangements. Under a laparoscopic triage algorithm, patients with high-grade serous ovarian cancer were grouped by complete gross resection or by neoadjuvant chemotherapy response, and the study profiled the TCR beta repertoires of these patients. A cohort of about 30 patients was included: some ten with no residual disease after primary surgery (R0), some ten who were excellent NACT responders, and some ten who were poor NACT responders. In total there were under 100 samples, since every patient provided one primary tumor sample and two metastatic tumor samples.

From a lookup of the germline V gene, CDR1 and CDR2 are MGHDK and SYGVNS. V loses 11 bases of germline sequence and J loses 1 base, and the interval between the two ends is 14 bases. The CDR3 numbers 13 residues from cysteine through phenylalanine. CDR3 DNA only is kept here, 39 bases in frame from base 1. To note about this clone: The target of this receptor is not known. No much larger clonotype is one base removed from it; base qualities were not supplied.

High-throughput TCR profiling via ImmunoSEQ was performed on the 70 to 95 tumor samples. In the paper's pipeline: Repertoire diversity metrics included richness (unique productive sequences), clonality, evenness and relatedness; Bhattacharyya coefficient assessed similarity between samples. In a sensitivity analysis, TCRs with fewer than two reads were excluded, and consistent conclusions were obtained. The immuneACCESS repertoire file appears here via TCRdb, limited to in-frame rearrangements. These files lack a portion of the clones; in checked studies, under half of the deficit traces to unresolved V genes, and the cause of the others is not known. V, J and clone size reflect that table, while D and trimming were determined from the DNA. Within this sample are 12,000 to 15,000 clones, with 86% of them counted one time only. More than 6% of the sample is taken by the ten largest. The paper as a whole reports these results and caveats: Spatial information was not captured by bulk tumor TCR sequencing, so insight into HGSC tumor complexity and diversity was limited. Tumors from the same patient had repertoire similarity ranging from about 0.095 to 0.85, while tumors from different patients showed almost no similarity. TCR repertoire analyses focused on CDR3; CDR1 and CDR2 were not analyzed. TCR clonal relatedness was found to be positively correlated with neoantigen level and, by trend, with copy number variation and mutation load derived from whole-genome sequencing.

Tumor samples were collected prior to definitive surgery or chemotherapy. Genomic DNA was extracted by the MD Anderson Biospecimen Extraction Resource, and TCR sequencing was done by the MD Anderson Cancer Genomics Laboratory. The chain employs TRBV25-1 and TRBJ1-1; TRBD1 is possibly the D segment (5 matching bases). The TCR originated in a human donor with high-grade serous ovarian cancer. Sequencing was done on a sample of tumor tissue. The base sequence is TGTGCCGTCCAAGGGGTTGGGAACACTGAAGCTTTCTTT. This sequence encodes CAVQGVGNTEAFF.